The rows below give T cell receptor beta chains drawn from one sample of a study of regulatory T cells in long-lasting Graves disease. TCRdb independently ran MiXCR on the multiplex PCR reads; one entry per CDR3 protein. The repertoire holds some 420,000 distinct CDR3 sequences, with 20% to 25% as singletons. Sample: peripheral blood mononuclear cells (PBMCs), taken when the disease was refractory, from a patient treated with antithyroid drugs. These receptors came from a female donor with Graves disease. Both conserved end residues are part of each CDR3. Fields, in order: CDR3 length, V gene, D gene, J gene, clone size, CDR3 DNA, CDR3 protein. D genes are given only for firm matches. Size tells how often a clone was seen (once, few, many) or the class of an expanded clone, and some rows leave it out.

13	TRBV7-2	NA	TRBJ1-6	many	TGTGCCAGCAGCTTAGTCAGTAATTCACCCCTCCACTTT	CASSLVSNSPLHF
14	TRBV12-3/TRBV12-4	NA	TRBJ2-7	NA	TGTGCCAGCAGTTTACACTCGATCCTCCACGAGCAGTACTTC	CASSLHSILHEQYF
15	TRBV28	NA	TRBJ1-1	many	TGTGCCAGCAGTTCTCCCGGGAGTCTGGGAACTGAAGCTTTCTTT	CASSSPGSLGTEAFF
20	TRBV19	NA	TRBJ1-1	NA	TGTGCCAGTAGTATCATCGAGGGTATACAGGGTCAAAGTTGGAACGCTGAAGCTTTCTTT	CASSIIEGIQGQSWNAEAFF
14	TRBV10-3	NA	TRBJ1-1	NA	TGTGCCATCAGTGAAGACACTCAGAACACTGAAGCTTTCTTT	CAISEDTQNTEAFF
13	TRBV6-1	TRBD2	TRBJ2-7	many	TGTGCCAGTCGGACTAGCGGGAACTACGAGCAGTACTTC	CASRTSGNYEQYF
14	TRBV28	NA	TRBJ1-2	many	TGTGCCAGCAGTTTTGAAAACAGCCTAAGGGGCTACACCTTC	CASSFENSLRGYTF
13	TRBV7-9	NA	TRBJ1-1	NA	TGTGCCAGCAGCACCCCGAGGACTCTCGGAGCTTTCTTT	CASSTPRTLGAFF
14	TRBV7-2	TRBD2	TRBJ2-7	NA	TGTGCCAGCAGCAAAAGCGGGGGGCCGGGGGAGCAGTACTTC	CASSKSGGPGEQYF
13	TRBV2	NA	TRBJ1-2	many	TGTGCCCGAAACTCCGACAGGAACTATGGCTACACCTTC	CARNSDRNYGYTF
11	TRBV12-3/TRBV12-4	NA	TRBJ1-1	NA	TGTGCCGGCAGTTTTTTTGGGGAAGCTTTCTTT	CAGSFFGEAFF
13	TRBV18	NA	TRBJ1-1	few	TGTGCCAGCCTCGGTCAGCTGAACACTGAAGCTTTCTTT	CASLGQLNTEAFF
13	TRBV7-2	NA	TRBJ1-6	NA	TGTGCCAACAGGGCAGGGACGGATTCACCCCTCCACTTT	CANRAGTDSPLHF
12	TRBV28	NA	TRBJ1-5	NA	TGTGGGGCCCGCACCGGTAATCAGCCCCAGCATTTT	CGARTGNQPQHF
16	TRBV15	NA	TRBJ2-2	many	TGTGCCACCAGCAGAGATGTGGGGGGCGGAACCGGGGAGCTGTTTTTT	CATSRDVGGGTGELFF
17	TRBV13	TRBD1	TRBJ1-3	NA	TGTGCCAGCAGCCTCTATTGGGACAGGGCTAAGCGAAACACCATATATTTT	CASSLYWDRAKRNTIYF